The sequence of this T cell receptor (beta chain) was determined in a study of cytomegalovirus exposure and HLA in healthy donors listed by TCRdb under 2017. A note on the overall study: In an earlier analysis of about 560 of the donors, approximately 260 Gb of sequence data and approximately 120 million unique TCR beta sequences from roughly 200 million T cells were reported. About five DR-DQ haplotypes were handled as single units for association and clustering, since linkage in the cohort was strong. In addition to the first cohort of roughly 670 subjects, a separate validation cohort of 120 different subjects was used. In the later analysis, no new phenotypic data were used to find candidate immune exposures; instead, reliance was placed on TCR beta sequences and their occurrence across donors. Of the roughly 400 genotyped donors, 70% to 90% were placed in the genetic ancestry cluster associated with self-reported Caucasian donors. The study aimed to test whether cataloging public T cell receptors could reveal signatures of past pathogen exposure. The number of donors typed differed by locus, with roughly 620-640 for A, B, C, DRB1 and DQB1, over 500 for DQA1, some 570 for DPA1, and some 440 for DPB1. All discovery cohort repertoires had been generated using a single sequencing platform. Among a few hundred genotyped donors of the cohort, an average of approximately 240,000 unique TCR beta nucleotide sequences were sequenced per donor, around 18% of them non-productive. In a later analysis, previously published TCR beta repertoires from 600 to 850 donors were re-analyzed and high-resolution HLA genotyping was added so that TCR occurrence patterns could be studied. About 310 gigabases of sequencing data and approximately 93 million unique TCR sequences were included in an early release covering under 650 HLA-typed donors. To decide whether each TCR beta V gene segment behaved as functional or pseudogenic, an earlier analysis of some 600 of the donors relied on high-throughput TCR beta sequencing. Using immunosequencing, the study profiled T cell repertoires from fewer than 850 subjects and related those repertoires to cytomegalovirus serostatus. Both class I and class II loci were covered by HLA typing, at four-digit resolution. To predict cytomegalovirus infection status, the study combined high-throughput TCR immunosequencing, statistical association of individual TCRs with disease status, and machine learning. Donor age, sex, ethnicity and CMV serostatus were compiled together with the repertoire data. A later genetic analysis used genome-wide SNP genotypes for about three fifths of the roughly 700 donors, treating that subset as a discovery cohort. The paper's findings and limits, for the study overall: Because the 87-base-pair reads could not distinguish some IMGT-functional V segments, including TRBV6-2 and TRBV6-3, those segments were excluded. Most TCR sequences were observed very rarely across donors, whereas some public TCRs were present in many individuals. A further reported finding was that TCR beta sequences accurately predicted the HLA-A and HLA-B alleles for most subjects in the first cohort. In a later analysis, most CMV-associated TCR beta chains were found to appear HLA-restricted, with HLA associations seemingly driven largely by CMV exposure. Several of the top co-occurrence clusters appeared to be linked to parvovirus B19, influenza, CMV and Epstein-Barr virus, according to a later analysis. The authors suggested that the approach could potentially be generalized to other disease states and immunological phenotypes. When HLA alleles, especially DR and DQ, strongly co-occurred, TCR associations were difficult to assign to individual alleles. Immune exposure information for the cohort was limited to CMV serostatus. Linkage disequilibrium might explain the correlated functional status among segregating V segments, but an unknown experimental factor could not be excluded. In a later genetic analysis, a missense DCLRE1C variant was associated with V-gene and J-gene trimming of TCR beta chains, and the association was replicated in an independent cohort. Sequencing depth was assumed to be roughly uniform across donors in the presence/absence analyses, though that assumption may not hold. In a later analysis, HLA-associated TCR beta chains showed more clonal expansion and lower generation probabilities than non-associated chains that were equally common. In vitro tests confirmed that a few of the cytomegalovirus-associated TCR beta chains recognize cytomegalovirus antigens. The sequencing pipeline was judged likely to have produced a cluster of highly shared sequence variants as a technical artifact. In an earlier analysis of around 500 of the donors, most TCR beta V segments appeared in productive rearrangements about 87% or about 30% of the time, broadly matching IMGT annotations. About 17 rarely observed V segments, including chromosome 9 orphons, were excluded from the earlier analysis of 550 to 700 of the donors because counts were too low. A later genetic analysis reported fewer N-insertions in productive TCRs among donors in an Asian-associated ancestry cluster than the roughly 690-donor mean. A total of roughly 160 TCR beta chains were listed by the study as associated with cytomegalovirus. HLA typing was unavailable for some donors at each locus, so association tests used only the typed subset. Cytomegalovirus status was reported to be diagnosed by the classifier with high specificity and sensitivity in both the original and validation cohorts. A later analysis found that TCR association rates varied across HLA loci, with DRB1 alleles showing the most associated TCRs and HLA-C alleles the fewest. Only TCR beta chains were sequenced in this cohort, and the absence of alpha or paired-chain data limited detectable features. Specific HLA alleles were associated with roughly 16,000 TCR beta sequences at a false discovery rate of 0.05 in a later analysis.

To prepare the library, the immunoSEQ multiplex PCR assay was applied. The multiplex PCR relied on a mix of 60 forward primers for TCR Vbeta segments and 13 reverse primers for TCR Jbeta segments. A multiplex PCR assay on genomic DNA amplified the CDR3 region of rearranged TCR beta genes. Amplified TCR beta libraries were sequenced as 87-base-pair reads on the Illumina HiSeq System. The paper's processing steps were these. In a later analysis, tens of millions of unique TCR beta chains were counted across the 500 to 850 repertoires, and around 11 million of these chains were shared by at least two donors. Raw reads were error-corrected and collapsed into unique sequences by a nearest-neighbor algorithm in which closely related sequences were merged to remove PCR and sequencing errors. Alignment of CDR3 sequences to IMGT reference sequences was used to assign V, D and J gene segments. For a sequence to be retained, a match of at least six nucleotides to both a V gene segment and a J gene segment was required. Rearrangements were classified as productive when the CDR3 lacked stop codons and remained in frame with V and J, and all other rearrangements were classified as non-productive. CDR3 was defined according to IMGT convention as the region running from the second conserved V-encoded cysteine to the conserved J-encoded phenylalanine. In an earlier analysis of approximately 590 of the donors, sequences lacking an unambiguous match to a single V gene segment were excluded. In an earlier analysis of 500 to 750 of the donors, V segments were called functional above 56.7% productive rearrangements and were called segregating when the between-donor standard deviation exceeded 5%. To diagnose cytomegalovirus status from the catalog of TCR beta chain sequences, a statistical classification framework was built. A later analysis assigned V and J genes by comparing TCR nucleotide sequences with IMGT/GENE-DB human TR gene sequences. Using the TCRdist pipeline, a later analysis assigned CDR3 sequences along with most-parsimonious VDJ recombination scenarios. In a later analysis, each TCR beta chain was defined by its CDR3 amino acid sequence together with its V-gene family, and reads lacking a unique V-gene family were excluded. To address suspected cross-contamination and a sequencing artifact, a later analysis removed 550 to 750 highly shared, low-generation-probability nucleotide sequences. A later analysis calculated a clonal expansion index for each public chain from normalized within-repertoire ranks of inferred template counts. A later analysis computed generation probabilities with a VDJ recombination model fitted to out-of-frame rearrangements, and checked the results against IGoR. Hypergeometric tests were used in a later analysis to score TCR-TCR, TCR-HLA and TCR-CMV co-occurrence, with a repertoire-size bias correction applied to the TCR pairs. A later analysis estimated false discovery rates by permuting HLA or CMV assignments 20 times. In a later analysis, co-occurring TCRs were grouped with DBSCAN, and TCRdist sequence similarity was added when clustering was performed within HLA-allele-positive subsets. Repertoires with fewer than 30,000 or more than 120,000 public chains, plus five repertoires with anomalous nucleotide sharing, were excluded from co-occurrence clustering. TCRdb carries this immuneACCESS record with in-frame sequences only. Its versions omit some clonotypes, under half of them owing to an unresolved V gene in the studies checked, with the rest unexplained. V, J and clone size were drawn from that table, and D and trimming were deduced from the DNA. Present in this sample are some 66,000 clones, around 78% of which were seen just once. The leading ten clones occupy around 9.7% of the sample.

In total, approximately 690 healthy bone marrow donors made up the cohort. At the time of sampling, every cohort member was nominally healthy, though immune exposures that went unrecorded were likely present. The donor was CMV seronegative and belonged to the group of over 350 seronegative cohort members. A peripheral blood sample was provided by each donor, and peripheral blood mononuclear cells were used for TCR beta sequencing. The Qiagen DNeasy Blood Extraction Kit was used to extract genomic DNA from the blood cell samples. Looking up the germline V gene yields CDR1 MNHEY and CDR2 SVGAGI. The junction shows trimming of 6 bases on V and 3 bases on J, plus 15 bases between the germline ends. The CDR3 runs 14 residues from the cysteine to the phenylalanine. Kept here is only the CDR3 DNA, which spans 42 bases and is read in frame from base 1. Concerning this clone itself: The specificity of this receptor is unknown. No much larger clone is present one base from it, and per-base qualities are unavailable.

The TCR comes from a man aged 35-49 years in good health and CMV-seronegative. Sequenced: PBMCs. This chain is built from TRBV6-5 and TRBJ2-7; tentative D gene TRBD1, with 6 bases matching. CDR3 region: CASSRTAENYEQYF. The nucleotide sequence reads TGTGCCAGCAGCCGGACAGCCGAAAACTACGAGCAGTACTTC.